Listed below are T cell receptor beta chains from one sample, sequenced in a study of T cells in Graves' hyperthyroidism and ophthalmopathy. TCRdb recomputed calls from the multiplex PCR reads with MiXCR, one row per CDR3 protein. The sample lists fewer than 200,000 distinct CDR3 sequences; more than 15% were seen once. Sample: blood. The receptors here all came from a woman between 45 and 60 years old with Graves' hyperthyroidism. Each CDR3 is given with its conserved first and last residue. The order of the fields is clone size, V gene, D gene, CDR3 length, J gene, CDR3 protein, CDR3 DNA. The D gene is left open where the match is weak. A row's size may be missing; if present it is once, few, many or a size class.

NA	TRBV19	TRBD1	14	TRBJ1-1	CASSIDRGNTEAFF	TGTGCCAGTAGTATCGACAGGGGAAACACTGAAGCTTTCTTT
many	TRBV20-1	NA	16	TRBJ2-1	CSARAGGLIRGNEQFF	TGCAGTGCTAGGGCCGGGGGCCTGATAAGGGGCAATGAGCAGTTCTTC
many	TRBV7-8	NA	17	TRBJ2-3	CASSSAGDRDPTDTQYF	TGTGCCAGCAGCTCCGCGGGGGACAGAGACCCCACAGATACGCAGTATTTT
NA	TRBV29-1	TRBD1	13	TRBJ2-5	CSVEQGAGETQYF	TGCAGCGTTGAGCAGGGGGCCGGGGAGACCCAGTACTTC
many	TRBV7-9	TRBD1	15	TRBJ1-5	CASSSDRARLRPQHF	TGTGCCAGCAGCTCGGACAGGGCTCGTTTGCGGCCCCAGCATTTT
NA	TRBV7-3	TRBD2	15	TRBJ2-3	CASSAGTSEADTQYF	TGTGCCAGCAGCGCGGGGACTAGCGAAGCTGATACGCAGTATTTT
few	TRBV6-1	NA	13	TRBJ1-2	CASSPSNHYGYTF	TGTGCCAGCAGTCCAAGCAATCACTATGGCTACACCTTC
few	TRBV5-1	NA	15	TRBJ2-7	CASSSFSGGTYEQYF	TGCGCCAGCAGTAGTTTCTCGGGGGGCACCTACGAGCAGTACTTC
few	TRBV4-1	NA	15	TRBJ1-2	CASSQVAGYRDGYTF	TGCGCCAGCAGCCAAGTCGCAGGGTATAGGGATGGCTACACCTTC
many	TRBV2	NA	14	TRBJ1-5	CASSVPGYNQPQHF	TGTGCCAGCAGTGTCCCAGGTTACAATCAGCCCCAGCATTTT
many	TRBV4-1	NA	14	TRBJ2-7	CASSQDNSQDEQYF	TGCGCCAGCAGCCAAGACAATTCCCAGGACGAGCAGTACTTC
NA	TRBV28	NA	18	TRBJ2-2	CASSLTTKGGQNTGELFF	TGTGCCAGCAGTCTAACAACAAAAGGGGGGCAGAACACCGGGGAGCTGTTTTTT
many	TRBV5-1	TRBD2	15	TRBJ2-1	CASSLAAGGPGEQFF	TGCGCCAGCAGCTTGGCTGCGGGGGGGCCGGGTGAGCAGTTCTTC
many	TRBV7-9	TRBD1	17	TRBJ1-2	CASSQDIVGGQHYGYTF	TGTGCCAGCAGTCAAGATATAGTCGGGGGACAGCACTATGGCTACACCTTC
many	TRBV2	NA	14	TRBJ1-3	CASVTGGSGNTIYF	TGTGCCAGCGTTACGGGTGGTTCTGGAAACACCATATATTTT
many	TRBV19	TRBD1	13	TRBJ1-5	CASSQDRGQPQHF	TGTGCCAGTAGCCAGGACAGGGGGCAGCCCCAGCATTTT
many	TRBV3-1	NA	14	TRBJ1-5	CASSQSTTAPPQHF	TGTGCCAGCAGCCAATCCACTACTGCGCCGCCCCAGCATTTT
NA	TRBV5-5	NA	14	TRBJ1-6	CASSIGTDNSPLHF	TGTGCCAGCAGCATTGGGACGGACAATTCACCCCTCCACTTT
NA	TRBV4-1	TRBD1	19	TRBJ2-7	CASSQDVVQGQPPTYEQYF	TGCGCCAGCAGCCAAGATGTCGTCCAGGGACAGCCTCCGACCTACGAGCAGTACTTC
many	TRBV12-3/TRBV12-4	NA	16	TRBJ2-7	CASSKTGGGTDYEQYF	TGTGCCAGCAGCAAGACAGGAGGAGGAACCGACTACGAGCAGTACTTC
NA	TRBV11-2	TRBD2	14	TRBJ2-7	CASSSRTSIGEQYF	TGTGCCAGCAGCTCTCGGACTAGCATCGGTGAGCAGTACTTC
NA	TRBV12-3/TRBV12-4	NA	15	TRBJ1-5	CASSLGSTDNQPQHF	TGTGCCAGCAGTTTAGGTAGTACAGACAATCAGCCCCAGCATTTT
many	TRBV28	NA	14	TRBJ1-3	CASRWTLSGNTIYF	TGTGCCAGCAGATGGACCCTCTCTGGAAACACCATATATTTT
few	TRBV7-3	TRBD1	20	TRBJ2-3	CASSPRDRGFLGANTDTQYF	TGTGCCAGCAGCCCTCGCGACAGGGGCTTTCTGGGGGCCAACACAGATACGCAGTATTTT
many	TRBV3-1	TRBD2	13	TRBJ2-1	CASIGGGMREQFF	TGTGCCAGCATCGGGGGGGGGATGCGTGAGCAGTTCTTC
many	TRBV5-8	TRBD1	14	TRBJ1-6	CASSPGQLNSPLHF	TGTGCCAGCAGCCCGGGACAGTTGAATTCACCCCTCCACTTT
many	TRBV6-5	NA	13	TRBJ1-6	CASSYYGGELGHF	TGTGCCAGCAGTTACTATGGGGGGGAGTTGGGGCACTTT
many	TRBV9	TRBD2	17	TRBJ2-3	CASSVKFRRGGPDTQYF	TGTGCCAGCAGCGTAAAATTTAGGCGGGGGGGCCCAGATACGCAGTATTTT
many	TRBV7-9	TRBD1	16	TRBJ2-7	CASSLPRTGNSYEQYF	TGTGCCAGCAGCCTCCCGAGGACAGGGAATTCCTACGAGCAGTACTTC
many	TRBV6-5	NA	14	TRBJ1-1	CASSYSQPNTEAFF	TGTGCCAGCAGTTACAGCCAGCCGAACACTGAAGCTTTCTTT
many	TRBV11-2	NA	15	TRBJ1-2	CASSLVQIPLYGYTF	TGTGCCAGCAGCTTAGTTCAAATCCCCCTCTATGGCTACACCTTC
many	TRBV16	NA	18	TRBJ1-6	CASSPADRYSSYNSPLHF	TGTGCCAGCAGCCCCGCCGACAGGTATAGCTCCTATAATTCACCCCTCCACTTT
many	TRBV19	TRBD1	14	TRBJ1-2	CASSPGQANYGYTF	TGTGCCAGTAGCCCGGGACAGGCTAACTATGGCTACACCTTC
many	TRBV6-1	TRBD1	14	TRBJ1-3	CASRTGGAGNTIYF	TGTGCCAGCAGGACAGGGGGCGCTGGAAACACCATATATTTT
many	TRBV6-1	NA	14	TRBJ1-5	CASSENRRYQPQHF	TGTGCCAGCAGTGAGAACAGGCGCTATCAGCCCCAGCATTTT
many	TRBV29-1	NA	14	TRBJ1-1	CSVALRFSGPEAFF	TGCAGCGTTGCGTTAAGGTTCTCCGGACCTGAAGCTTTCTTT
NA	TRBV2	TRBD2	13	TRBJ2-3	CATRAGTTDTQYF	TGTGCCACCAGAGCGGGGACCACAGATACGCAGTATTTT
many	TRBV6-1	NA	13	TRBJ1-1	CASSFPRGTEAFF	TGTGCCAGCAGTTTTCCGAGGGGCACTGAAGCTTTCTTT
many	TRBV9	NA	14	TRBJ2-5	CASSVGGLGETQYF	TGTGCCAGCAGCGTAGGGGGGCTAGGAGAGACCCAGTACTTC
many	TRBV5-5	NA	19	TRBJ2-3	CASSPGGDGTPRQPDTQYF	TGTGCCAGCAGCCCCGGCGGGGACGGGACCCCTCGGCAGCCAGATACGCAGTATTTT
many	TRBV7-9	TRBD1	14	TRBJ2-4	CASSLTGPMDIQYF	TGTGCCAGCAGCTTGACAGGGCCCATGGACATTCAGTACTTC
many	TRBV5-1	NA	15	TRBJ2-1	CASSLDGQGGDEQFF	TGCGCCAGCAGCTTGGATGGACAGGGAGGGGATGAGCAGTTCTTC
NA	TRBV9	NA	16	TRBJ2-2	CASSHGTPRFTGELFF	TGTGCCAGCAGCCACGGGACACCCAGATTCACCGGGGAGCTGTTTTTT
many	TRBV10-3	NA	13	TRBJ1-1	CAISRGVNTEAFF	TGTGCCATCTCTAGGGGAGTGAACACTGAAGCTTTCTTT
few	TRBV7-2	NA	15	TRBJ1-2	CASSLGGGGGYGYTF	TGTGCCAGCAGCTTAGGGGGGGGCGGGGGATATGGCTACACCTTC
NA	TRBV4-1	NA	11	TRBJ1-1	CASSQGGEAFF	TGCGCCAGCAGCCAAGGCGGAGAAGCTTTCTTT